This record looks at one T cell receptor (beta chain) sequence and its context. Its antigen is unknown. V lost 2 bases, J lost 7 bases, and 2 bases lay in between. CDR3 length: 10 amino acids. Germline CDR1 is SEHNR and CDR2 is FQNEAQ (reference sequence). The record originates from a study of CD8+ T cells in alopecia areata. Whole-study context: A regimen of oral tofacitinib, 5 to 10 mg twice daily, was given to treated patients. The protocol delivered tofacitinib for 6 to 18 months, then withdrew it for 6 months. Regarding the study as a whole: Tofacitinib significantly reduced both scalp clonality and expanded CD8+ clones among the top 100.

Sequencing relied on a cDNA template that was reverse transcribed from extracted RNA. TCRdb's copy holds only in-frame clones and misses some; the assay was immunoSEQ multiplex PCR. The table has some 170,000 clones, roughly 50% seen once. As to treatment: oral pan-JAK inhibitor, 5-10 mg twice daily. Alopecia areata patients provided lesional scalp punch biopsies and peripheral blood, both collected for the study. The source is a human donor with alopecia areata. The V and J genes are TRBV7-9 and TRBJ1-1, with D unclear. The source was CD4+ T cells sorted from blood, collected at approximately week 56, from a patient treated with tofacitinib. This CDR3 reads CASSLNEAFF. The CDR3 DNA is TGTGCCAGCAGCTTAAATGAAGCTTTCTTT.